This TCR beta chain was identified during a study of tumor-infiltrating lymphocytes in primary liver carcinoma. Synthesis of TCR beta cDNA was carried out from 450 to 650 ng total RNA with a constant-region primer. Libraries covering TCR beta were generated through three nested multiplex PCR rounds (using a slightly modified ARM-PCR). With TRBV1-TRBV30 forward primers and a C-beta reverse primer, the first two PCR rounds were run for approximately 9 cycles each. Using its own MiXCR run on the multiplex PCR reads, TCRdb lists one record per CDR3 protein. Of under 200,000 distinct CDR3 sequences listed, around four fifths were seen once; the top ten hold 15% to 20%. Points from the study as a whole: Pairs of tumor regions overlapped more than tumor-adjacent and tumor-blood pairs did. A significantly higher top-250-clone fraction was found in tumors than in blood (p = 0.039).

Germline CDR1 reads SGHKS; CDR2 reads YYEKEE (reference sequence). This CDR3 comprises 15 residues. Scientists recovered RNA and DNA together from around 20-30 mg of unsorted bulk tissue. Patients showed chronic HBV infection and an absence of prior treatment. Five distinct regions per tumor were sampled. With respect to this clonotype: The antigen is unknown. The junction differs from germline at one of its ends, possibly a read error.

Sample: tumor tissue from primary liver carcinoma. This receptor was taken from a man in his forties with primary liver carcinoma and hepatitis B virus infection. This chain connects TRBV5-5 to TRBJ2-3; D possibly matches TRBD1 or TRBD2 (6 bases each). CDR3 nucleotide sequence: TGTACCAGCAGCTTGACCGGGGGACACCCAGATACGCAGTATTTT. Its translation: CTSSLTGGHPDTQYF.